The 8 T cell receptor beta chains listed next were all sequenced from one sample in a study of blood T cell repertoires in COVID-19. Assay: immunoSEQ multiplex PCR; the TCRdb copy retains only in-frame clones and omits some. The table includes approximately 250,000 clones, about 86% detected once. Sequenced material: peripheral blood. These receptors all come from a woman between 65 and 79 years old with COVID-19, enrolled during active disease.

V usage is TRBV6-2 or TRBV6-3 and J usage is TRBJ2-7, with 9 bases lining up with TRBD2. V shed 0 bases and J 4 bases; nucleotides not matched to a gene: 7. Germline CDR1 reads MNHEY; CDR2 reads SVGEGT. CDR3 length equals 16 residues. CDR3 nucleotide sequence: TGTGCCAGCAGTTACTCGAGCGCTAGCGGGGTTTACGAGCAGTACTTC. It encodes CASSYSSASGVYEQYF.

This clone was seen only a few times. The chain links TRBV5-6 to TRBJ2-5; a weak D match, TRBD2 (5 bases). CDR1 is SGHDT, CDR2 YYEEEE, per germline. Trimming took off 2 bases at V and 1 base at J, with 9 bases between the two ends. This CDR3 contains 14 residues. This CDR3 reads CASSFTLGQETQYF. The CDR3 region has the DNA TGTGCCAGCAGCTTCACACTAGGCCAAGAGACCCAGTACTTC. The full variable domain, with the rest looked up from reference TRBV5-6 and TRBJ2-5, is DAGVTQSPTHLIKTRGQQVTLRCSPKSGHDTVSWYQQALGQGPQFIFQYYEEEERQRGNFPDRFSGHQFPNYSSELNVNALLLGDSALYLCASSFTLGQETQYFGPGTRLLVL.

This chain uses TRBV2 with TRBJ2-5; 9 positions match TRBD2. J was trimmed by 3 bases and V by 10 bases; bases with no gene match: 6. The CDR3 is 13 amino acids. Germline V gene data show CDR1 as SNHLY and CDR2 as FYNNEI. CDR3 coding DNA: TGTGCCACCTCGTTAGCGGGGGAAGAGACCCAGTACTTC. Amino acids: CATSLAGEETQYF.

The CDR3: CASTPGLVFGELFF. CDR3 DNA: TGTGCCAGCACGCCGGGACTAGTTTTTGGGGAGCTGTTTTTT. The J gene is TRBJ2-2, the V gene TRBV9; 8 bases align to TRBD2. CDR1 and CDR2 (germline): SGDLS, YYNGEE. J gave up 8 bases and V 6 bases, and 9 bases lay outside the gene matches. The CDR3 runs to 14 residues.

The chain is built from TRBV30 and TRBJ1-2, with D hard to call. The V gene's germline CDR1 is GTSNPN and CDR2 SVGIG (reference sequence). Trimming pared 0 bases from V and 4 bases from J, leaving 12 bases between. CDR3 length: 14 residues. DNA for the CDR3: TGTGCCTGGAGTGTTGGAGGTTCAGGCTATGGCTACACCTTC. Amino acid sequence: CAWSVGGSGYGYTF. The full variable domain, rest sourced from reference TRBV30 and TRBJ1-2, is SQTIHQWPATLVQPVGSPLSLECTVEGTSNPNLYWYRQAAGRGLQLLFYSVGIGQISSEVPQNLSASRPQDRQFILSSKKLLLSDSGFYLCAWSVGGSGYGYTFGSGTRLTVV.

The J gene is TRBJ1-6, the V gene TRBV19; no reliable D call. V was pared by 2 bases and J by 6 bases, with 11 bases between. Per the germline V gene, CDR1 is LNHDA and CDR2 is SQIVND (reference sequence). CDR3 length: 15 residues. The CDR3 DNA follows: TGTGCCAGTAGTATATATGGTTTCGGTAATTCACCCCTCCACTTT. Encoded protein: CASSIYGFGNSPLHF.

In its sample, this clone was seen once. The genes are TRBV19 and TRBJ1-2; D remains unclear. Trimming took off 4 bases at V and 4 bases at J, with 10 bases between the two ends. The CDR3 has 13 amino acids. Germline V gives CDR1 LNHDA, CDR2 SQIVND (reference sequence). CDR3 coding DNA: TGTGCCAGTAGTAGAGAAGGAGGCTATGGCTACACCTTC. This sequence encodes CASSREGGYGYTF.

The chain carries TRBV6-5 and TRBJ2-5; no reliable D call. The V and J ends lost 5 bases and 3 bases respectively, with 10 bases between them. Germline V gene sequence: CDR1 MNHEY, CDR2 SVGAGI. The CDR3 has 13 residues. CDR3 residues: CASSPVEKETQYF. The CDR3 coding sequence is TGTGCCAGCAGTCCTGTTGAGAAAGAGACCCAGTACTTC.